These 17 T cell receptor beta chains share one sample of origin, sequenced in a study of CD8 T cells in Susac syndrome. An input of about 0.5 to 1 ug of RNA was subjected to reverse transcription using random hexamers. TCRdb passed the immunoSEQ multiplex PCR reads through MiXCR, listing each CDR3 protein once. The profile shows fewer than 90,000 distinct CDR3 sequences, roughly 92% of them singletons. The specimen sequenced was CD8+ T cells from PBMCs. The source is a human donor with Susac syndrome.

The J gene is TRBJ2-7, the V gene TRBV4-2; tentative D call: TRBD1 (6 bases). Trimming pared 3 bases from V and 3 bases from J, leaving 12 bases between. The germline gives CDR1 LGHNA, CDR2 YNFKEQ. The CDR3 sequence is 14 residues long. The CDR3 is CASSQNRDIYEQYF. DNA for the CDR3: TGTGCCAGCAGCCAGAACCGGGACATCTACGAGCAGTACTTC.

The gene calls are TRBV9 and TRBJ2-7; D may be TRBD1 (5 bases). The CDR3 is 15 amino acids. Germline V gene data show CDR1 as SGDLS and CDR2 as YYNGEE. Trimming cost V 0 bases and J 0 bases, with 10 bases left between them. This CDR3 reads CASSVAPDSSYEQYF. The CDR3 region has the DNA TGTGCCAGCAGCGTAGCCCCAGACAGCTCCTACGAGCAGTACTTC.

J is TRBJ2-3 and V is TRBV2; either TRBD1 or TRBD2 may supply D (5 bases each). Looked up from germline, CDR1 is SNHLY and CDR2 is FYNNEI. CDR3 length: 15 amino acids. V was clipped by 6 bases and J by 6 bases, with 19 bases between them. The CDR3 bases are TGTGCCAGCAGGGCTCCCCCCGGGACGTCGGATACGCAGTATTTT. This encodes CASRAPPGTSDTQYF.

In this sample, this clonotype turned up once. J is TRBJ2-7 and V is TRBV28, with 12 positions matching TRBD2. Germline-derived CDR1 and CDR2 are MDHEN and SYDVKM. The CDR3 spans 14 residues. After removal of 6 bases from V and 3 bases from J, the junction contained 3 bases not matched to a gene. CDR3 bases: TGTGCCAGCAGGAAGACTAGCGGGAGCTACGAGCAGTACTTC. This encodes CASRKTSGSYEQYF.

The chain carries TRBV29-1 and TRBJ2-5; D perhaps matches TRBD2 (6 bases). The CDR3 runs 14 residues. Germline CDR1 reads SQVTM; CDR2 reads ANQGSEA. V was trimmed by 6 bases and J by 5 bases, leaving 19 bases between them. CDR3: CSVLAGFEYETQYF. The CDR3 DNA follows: TGCAGCGTCCTTGCGGGGTTCGAGTACGAGACCCAGTACTTC.

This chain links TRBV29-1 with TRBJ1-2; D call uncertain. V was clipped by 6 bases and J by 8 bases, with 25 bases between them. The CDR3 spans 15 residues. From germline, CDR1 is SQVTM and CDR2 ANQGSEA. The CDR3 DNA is TGCAGCGTCCCGGTGGGCGCCGGGCCCCTCCTAGGCTACACCTTC. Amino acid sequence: CSVPVGAGPLLGYTF.

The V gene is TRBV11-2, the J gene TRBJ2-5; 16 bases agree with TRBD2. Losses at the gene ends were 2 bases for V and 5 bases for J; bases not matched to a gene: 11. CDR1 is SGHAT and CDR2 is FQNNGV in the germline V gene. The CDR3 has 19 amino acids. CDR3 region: CASSLRLGTSGRVAETQYF. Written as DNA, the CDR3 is TGTGCCAGCAGCTTACGACTTGGGACTAGCGGGAGGGTAGCGGAGACCCAGTACTTC.

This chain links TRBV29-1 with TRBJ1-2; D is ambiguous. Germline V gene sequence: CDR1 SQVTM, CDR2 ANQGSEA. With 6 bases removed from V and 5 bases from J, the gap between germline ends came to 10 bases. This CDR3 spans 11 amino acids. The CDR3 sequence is CSVQRGYGYTF. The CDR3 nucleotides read TGCAGCGTGCAACGGGGATATGGCTACACCTTC.

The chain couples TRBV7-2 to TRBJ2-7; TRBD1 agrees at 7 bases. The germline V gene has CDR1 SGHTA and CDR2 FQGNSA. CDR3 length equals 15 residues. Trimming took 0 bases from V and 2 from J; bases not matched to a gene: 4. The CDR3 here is CASSLAPGQTYEQYF. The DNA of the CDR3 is TGTGCCAGCAGCTTAGCACCGGGACAGACCTACGAGCAGTACTTC.

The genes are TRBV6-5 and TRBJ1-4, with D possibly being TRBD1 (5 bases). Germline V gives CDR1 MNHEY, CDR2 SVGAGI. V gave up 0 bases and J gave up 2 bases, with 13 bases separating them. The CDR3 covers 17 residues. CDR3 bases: TGTGCCAGCAGTTACTCGGGGAGATGGGGGACTAATGAAAAACTGTTTTTT. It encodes CASSYSGRWGTNEKLFF.

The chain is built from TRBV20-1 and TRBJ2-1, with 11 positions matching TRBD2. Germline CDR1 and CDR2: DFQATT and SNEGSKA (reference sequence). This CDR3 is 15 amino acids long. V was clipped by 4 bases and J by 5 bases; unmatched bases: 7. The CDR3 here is CSATPGTSGNNEQFF. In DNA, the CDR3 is TGCAGTGCTACCCCCGGGACTAGCGGTAACAATGAGCAGTTCTTC.

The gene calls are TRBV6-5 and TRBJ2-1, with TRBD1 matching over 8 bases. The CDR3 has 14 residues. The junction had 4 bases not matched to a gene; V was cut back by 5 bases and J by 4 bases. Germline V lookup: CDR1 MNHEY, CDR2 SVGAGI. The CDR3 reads CASSPGQVYNEQFF. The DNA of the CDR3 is TGTGCCAGCAGTCCGGGACAGGTGTACAATGAGCAGTTCTTC.

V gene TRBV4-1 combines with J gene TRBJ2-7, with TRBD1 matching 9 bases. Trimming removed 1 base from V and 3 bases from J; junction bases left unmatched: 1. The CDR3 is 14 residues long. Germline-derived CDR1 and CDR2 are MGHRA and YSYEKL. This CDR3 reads CASSQGDRVYEQYF. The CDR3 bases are TGCGCCAGCAGCCAAGGGGACAGGGTCTACGAGCAGTACTTC.

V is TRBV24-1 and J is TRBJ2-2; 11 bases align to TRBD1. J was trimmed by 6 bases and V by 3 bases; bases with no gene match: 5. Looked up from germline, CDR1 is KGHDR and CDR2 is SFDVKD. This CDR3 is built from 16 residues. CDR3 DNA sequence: TGTGCCACCAGTGATAGGGACAGGGGGTTGGCCGGGGAGCTGTTTTTT. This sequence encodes CATSDRDRGLAGELFF.

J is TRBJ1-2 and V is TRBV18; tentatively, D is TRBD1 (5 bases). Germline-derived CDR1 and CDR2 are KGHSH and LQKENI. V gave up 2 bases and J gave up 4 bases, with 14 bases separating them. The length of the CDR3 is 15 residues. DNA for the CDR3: TGTGCCAGCTCACCAGCTTCGGTAGGGACCTATGGCTACACCTTC. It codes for CASSPASVGTYGYTF.

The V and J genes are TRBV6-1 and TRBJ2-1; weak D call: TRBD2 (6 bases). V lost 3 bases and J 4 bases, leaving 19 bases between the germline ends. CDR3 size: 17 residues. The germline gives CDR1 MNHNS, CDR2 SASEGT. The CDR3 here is CASSEAIMGGGYNEQFF. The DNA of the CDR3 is TGTGCCAGCAGTGAGGCGATTATGGGCGGAGGGTACAATGAGCAGTTCTTC.

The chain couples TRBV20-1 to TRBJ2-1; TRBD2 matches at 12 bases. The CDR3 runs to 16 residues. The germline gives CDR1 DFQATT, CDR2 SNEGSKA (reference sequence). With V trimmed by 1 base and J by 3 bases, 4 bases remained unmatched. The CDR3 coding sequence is TGCAGTGCTAGAGGACTAGCGGGAGCTGTCTACAATGAGCAGTTCTTC. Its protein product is CSARGLAGAVYNEQFF.